This T cell receptor (beta chain) was identified in a study of cytomegalovirus exposure and HLA in healthy donors. V lost 2 bases and J lost 4, with 6 bases in between. This CDR3 is built from 13 residues. Per the germline V gene, CDR1 is MGHRA and CDR2 is YSYEKL. Primers: 60 Vbeta forward and 13 Jbeta reverse. Data came from immunoSEQ multiplex PCR; TCRdb stores just in-frame clones and leaves some out. The repertoire holds roughly 200,000 clones, with roughly 87% as singletons. In its sample, this clone was seen a few times. The chain uses TRBV4-1 and TRBJ1-5; no clear D. The source is a boy aged 2 to 10 in good health and CMV-seronegative. The source material was PBMCs. This CDR3 is CASSQFGNQPQHF. In DNA, the CDR3 is TGCGCCAGCAGCCAATTCGGTAATCAGCCCCAGCATTTT.